This T cell receptor beta chain is drawn from a study of T cell repertoires in cytomegalovirus infection. The table lists this clonotype with many counts. Germline V CDR1 and CDR2: SQVTM, ANQGSEA. This CDR3 has 10 residues. The V end lost 7 bases, the J end lost 2 bases, and 5 bases lay between the germline ends. MiXCR, run by TCRdb on the reads, gives a single entry per CDR3 protein. The sample records about 680,000 distinct CDR3 sequences, less than 25% being singletons. Sequenced sample: CD8+ T cells from PBMCs. V and J are TRBV29-1 and TRBJ1-1; no reliable D call. The receptor's source is a human donor in good health (CMV status not recorded). Some clones in this sample may be carry-over from other donors' samples. CDR3 sequence: CSALNTEAFF. The CDR3 DNA reads as TGCAGCGCCCTTAACACTGAAGCTTTCTTT.